The rows below give T cell receptor beta chains drawn from one sample of a study of T cells expressing NK-cell markers. TCRdb reprocessed the 5' RACE reads, keeping one entry per CDR3 protein, no DNA. The sample's table shows about 550,000 distinct CDR3 sequences. What was sequenced was blood T cells: a sorted CD56 or NKG2C T cell subset, CD4+ or CD8+ T cells, or bulk PBMC T cells (not recorded which). The receptors were sampled from a man aged 18-30 years in good health. Each CDR3 is given with its conserved first and last residue.

v_gene,j_gene,CDR3aa
TRBV5-5,TRBJ1-3,CASSLGTGGSGNTIYF
TRBV28,TRBJ2-7,CASSLSLRDRVSYEQYF
TRBV4-2,TRBJ2-1,CASSLSGSGYEQFF
TRBV6-1,TRBJ2-5,CASRLSAGGAETQYF
TRBV6-2/TRBV6-3,TRBJ2-7,CASSYPIDGQGPRYEQYF
TRBV15,TRBJ2-1,CATSREASGRVMNEQFF
TRBV2,TRBJ2-2,CASRTTNTGELFF
TRBV7-9,TRBJ1-6,CASSAEINTLHF
TRBV24-1,TRBJ2-1,CATSDPGLFEQFF
TRBV28,TRBJ2-7,CASKASGTSYEQYF
TRBV20-1,TRBJ2-7,CSAPSGPDRVREQYF
TRBV10-3,TRBJ2-7,CAISEGTGALIGEQYF
TRBV7-7,TRBJ2-2,CASSSTLAGDVTGELFF
TRBV6-6,TRBJ2-7,CASSSAESYEQYF
TRBV29-1,TRBJ2-5,CSVEISGSGTQYF
TRBV18,TRBJ2-3,CASSPKAGPSTDTQYF
TRBV29-1,TRBJ2-3,CSVEFPSGSLPDTQYF
TRBV12-3/TRBV12-4,TRBJ2-4,CASSHSPSDIQYF
TRBV15,TRBJ2-3,CATSRDYRTGTDTQYF